The clone carrying this T cell receptor beta chain was detected a few times. Its antigen is undetermined. Reasons for excluding patients were uncontrolled infection, other autoimmune disease, pregnancy or lactation. The sample comes from a study of T cells in Graves' hyperthyroidism and ophthalmopathy. It was RNA transcripts that yielded the amplified TCR beta CDR3 regions. A first-round RT-PCR of the TCR CDR3 used the HTBI primer set. MiXCR, run by TCRdb on the multiplex PCR reads, gives a single entry per CDR3 protein. The sample records hundreds of thousands of distinct CDR3 sequences, about a fifth being singletons. Points from the study as a whole: Ophthalmopathy was predicted by the model a median of about six months ahead of onset.

V lost 3 bases, J lost 5 bases, and 10 bases stayed unmatched. The CDR3 is 17 amino acids. Per germline, CDR1 DFQATT and CDR2 SNEGSKA (reference sequence). The clonotype comes from a woman aged 18-30 years with Graves' hyperthyroidism. V usage is TRBV20-1 and J usage is TRBJ2-5; the match to TRBD2 covers 15 bases. The source material was blood. This chain's CDR3 is CSASGLAGGPIKETQYF. The CDR3 DNA reads TGCAGTGCTAGCGGACTAGCGGGGGGGCCTATAAAGGAGACCCAGTACTTC.